Listed below are T cell receptor beta chains from one sample, sequenced in a study of long-term antiretroviral therapy in people with HIV. Profiling relied on immunoSEQ multiplex PCR, and the TCRdb table lists in-frame clones only, not all of them. The table shows about 20,000 clones, with about 78% occurring only once. The specimen comprised unsorted PBMCs, sampled 2.9 years after starting antiretroviral therapy. The source is a woman aged 25 to 39 with HIV. CDR3s include the opening cysteine and the closing phenylalanine or tryptophan. Size is omitted from some rows. Given values are once, few, many or a class for expanded clones.

j_gene,abundance,v_gene,CDR3aa
TRBJ1-1,once,TRBV27,CASSFFGNTEAFF
TRBJ2-1,.,TRBV4-1,CASSQSSGGSWSEQFF
TRBJ1-6,.,TRBV15,CATSRGGQGAYNSPLHF
TRBJ2-1,.,TRBV10-2,CASSEHPGQGGSFF
TRBJ2-2,.,TRBV27,CASSPRGLAGGNTGELFF
TRBJ1-6,once,TRBV5-1,CASSLVGAGDSPLHF
TRBJ2-1,.,TRBV7-9,CASSPAGQSSYNEQFF
TRBJ1-4,.,TRBV6-1,CASSRDRANEKLFF
TRBJ1-2,.,TRBV18,CASSPGGDSRYGYTF
TRBJ1-1,.,TRBV7-9,CASSPLFDRGTEAFF
TRBJ2-6,.,TRBV30,CAWSRRGSGANVLTF
TRBJ1-1,.,TRBV6-5,CASKGDTEAFF
TRBJ1-2,.,TRBV29-1,CSVPGQGARWSYGYTF
TRBJ2-2,once,TRBV5-1,CASSAGSRGGTGELFF
TRBJ2-6,.,TRBV18,CASSQTDREISGANVLTF
TRBJ2-1,once,TRBV7-9,CASSWAGASEQFF
TRBJ1-5,.,TRBV4-1,CASSKFGTAGEPQHF
TRBJ2-2,.,TRBV30,CAWRKTGEGTGELFF
TRBJ1-2,few,TRBV19,CASNTFGQGYGYTF
TRBJ1-3,.,TRBV20-1,CSADAGNTIYF
TRBJ2-2,.,TRBV13,CASSLLTGELFF
TRBJ1-1,.,TRBV19,CASTPRDRYEAFF
TRBJ2-5,.,TRBV10-3,CAISAYSGGGTETQYF
TRBJ2-5,.,TRBV7-7,CASSSRGEGRQRETQYF
TRBJ1-2,once,TRBV7-2,CASSLLAQQGYTF
TRBJ1-2,.,TRBV9,CASSTLGTGVAGGYTF
TRBJ2-3,.,TRBV27,CASSPGQGLQDTQYF
TRBJ1-2,.,TRBV15,CATSRDRVEWNYGYTF
TRBJ2-5,.,TRBV9,CASGGPLVETQYF
TRBJ1-6,.,TRBV19,CASKTGALYNSPLHF
TRBJ1-1,.,TRBV4-1,CASSQDFAPGTEAFF
TRBJ1-2,.,TRBV2,CATETGIGGYTF
TRBJ1-2,.,TRBV18,CASSTTGINYGYTF